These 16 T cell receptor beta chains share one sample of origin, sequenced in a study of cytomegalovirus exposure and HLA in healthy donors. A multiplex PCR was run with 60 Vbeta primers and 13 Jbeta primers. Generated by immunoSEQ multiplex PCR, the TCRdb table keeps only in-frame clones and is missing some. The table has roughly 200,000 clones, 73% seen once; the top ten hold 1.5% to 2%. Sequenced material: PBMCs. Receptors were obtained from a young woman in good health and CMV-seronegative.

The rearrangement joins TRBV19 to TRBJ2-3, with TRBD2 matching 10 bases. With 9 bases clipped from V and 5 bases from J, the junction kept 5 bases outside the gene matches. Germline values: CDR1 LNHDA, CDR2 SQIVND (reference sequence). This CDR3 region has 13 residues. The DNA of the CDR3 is TGTGCCAGCCAGACTAGCGGGTTAGATACGCAGTATTTT. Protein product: CASQTSGLDTQYF.

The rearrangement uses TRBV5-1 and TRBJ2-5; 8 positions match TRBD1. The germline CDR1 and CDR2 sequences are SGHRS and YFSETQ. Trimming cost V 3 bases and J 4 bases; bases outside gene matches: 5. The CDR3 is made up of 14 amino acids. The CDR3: CASSSTGEAETQYF. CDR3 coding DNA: TGCGCCAGCAGCTCGACAGGGGAAGCAGAGACCCAGTACTTC.

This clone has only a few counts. The CDR3 nucleotides read TGTGCCATCACCCGGGGGGAGTCGACCTCCTACGAGCAGTACTTC. Amino acids: CAITRGESTSYEQYF. The chain uses TRBV10-3 and TRBJ2-7; 7 bases map to TRBD2. The CDR3 runs to 15 residues. The V gene end was trimmed by 7 bases and the J gene end by 0 bases; junction bases not matched to a gene: 9. The germline CDR1 and CDR2 sequences are ENHRY and SYGVKD.

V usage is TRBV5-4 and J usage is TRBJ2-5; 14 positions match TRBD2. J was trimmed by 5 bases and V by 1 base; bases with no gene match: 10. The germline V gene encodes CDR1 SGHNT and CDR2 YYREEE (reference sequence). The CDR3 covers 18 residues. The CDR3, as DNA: TGTGCCAGCAGCTTGAGGGGGACTAGCGGGGGAGCCGGGGAGACCCAGTACTTC. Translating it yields CASSLRGTSGGAGETQYF.

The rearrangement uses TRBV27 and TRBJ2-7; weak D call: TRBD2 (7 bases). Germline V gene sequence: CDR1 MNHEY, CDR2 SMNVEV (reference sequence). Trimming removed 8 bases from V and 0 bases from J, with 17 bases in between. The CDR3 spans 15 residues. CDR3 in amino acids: CASHGRTASSYEQYF. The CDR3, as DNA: TGTGCCAGCCACGGGAGGACAGCGAGCTCCTACGAGCAGTACTTC.

CDR3 sequence reads: CASSDRSIGGTEAFF. The CDR3 DNA reads TGTGCCAGCAGTGACAGGAGTATAGGGGGCACTGAAGCTTTCTTT. The V gene is TRBV2, the J gene TRBJ1-1; D is possibly TRBD1 (6 bases). Germline CDR1 reads SNHLY; CDR2 reads FYNNEI. The length of the CDR3 is 15 residues. Trimming cost V 3 bases and J 4 bases, with 15 bases left between them. The complete variable domain, with remaining parts taken from reference TRBV2 and TRBJ1-1, reads EPEVTQTPSHQVTQMGQEVILRCVPISNHLYFYWYRQILGQKVEFLVSFYNNEISEKSEIFDDQFSVERPDGSNFTLKIRSTKLEDSAMYFCASSDRSIGGTEAFFGQGTRLTVV.

CDR3 residues: CASIPGAGARQPQHF. CDR3 bases: TGTGCCAGCATCCCGGGTGCGGGGGCTAGGCAGCCCCAGCATTTT. This chain uses TRBV6-1 with TRBJ1-5; tentative D call: TRBD1 (6 bases). CDR3 length equals 15 residues. The V end was cut by 7 bases, the J end by 7 bases, with 20 bases between. The germline CDR1 and CDR2 sequences are MNHNS and SASEGT.

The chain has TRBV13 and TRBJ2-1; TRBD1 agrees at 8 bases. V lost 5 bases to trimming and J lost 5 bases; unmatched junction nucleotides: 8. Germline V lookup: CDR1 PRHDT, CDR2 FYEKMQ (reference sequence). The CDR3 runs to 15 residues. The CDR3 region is CASSVLGQDHNEQFF. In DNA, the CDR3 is TGTGCCAGCAGCGTCTTGGGACAGGACCACAATGAGCAGTTCTTC.

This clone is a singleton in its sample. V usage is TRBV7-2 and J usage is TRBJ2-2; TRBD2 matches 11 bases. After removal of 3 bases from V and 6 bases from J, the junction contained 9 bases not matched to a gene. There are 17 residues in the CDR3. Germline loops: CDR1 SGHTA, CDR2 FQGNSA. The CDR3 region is CASSFSLLAGGPGELFF. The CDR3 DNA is TGTGCCAGCAGCTTTTCCCTTCTAGCGGGAGGCCCCGGGGAGCTGTTTTTT.

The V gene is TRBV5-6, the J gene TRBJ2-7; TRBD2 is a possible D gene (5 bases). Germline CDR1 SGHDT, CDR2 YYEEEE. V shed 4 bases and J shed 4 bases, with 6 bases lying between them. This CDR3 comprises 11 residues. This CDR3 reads CASSEGYEQYF. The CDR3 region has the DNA TGTGCCAGCAGCGAGGGTTACGAGCAGTACTTC.

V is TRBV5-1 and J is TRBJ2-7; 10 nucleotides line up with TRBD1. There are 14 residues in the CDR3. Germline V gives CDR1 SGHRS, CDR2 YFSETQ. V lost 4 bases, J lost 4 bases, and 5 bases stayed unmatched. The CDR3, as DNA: TGCGCCAGCAGCCTGGACAGGGGGTGGTACGAGCAGTACTTC. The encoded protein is CASSLDRGWYEQYF.

The CDR3 nucleotides read TGTGCCAGCAGACTGACAGGGGGCGATCAGCCCCAGCATTTT. Protein sequence: CASRLTGGDQPQHF. The chain combines TRBV27 with TRBJ1-5; TRBD1 matches 10 bases. CDR3 length: 14 amino acids. Germline V CDR1 and CDR2: MNHEY, SMNVEV (reference sequence). Trimming took 6 bases from V and 5 from J; bases not matched to a gene: 4.

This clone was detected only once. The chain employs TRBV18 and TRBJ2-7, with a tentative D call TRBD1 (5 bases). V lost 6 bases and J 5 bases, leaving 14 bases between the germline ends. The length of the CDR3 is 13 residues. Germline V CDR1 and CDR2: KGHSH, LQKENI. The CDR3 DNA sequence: TGTGCCAGCTCGTTCCAGGGATCAAACGAGCAGTACTTC. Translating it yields CASSFQGSNEQYF.

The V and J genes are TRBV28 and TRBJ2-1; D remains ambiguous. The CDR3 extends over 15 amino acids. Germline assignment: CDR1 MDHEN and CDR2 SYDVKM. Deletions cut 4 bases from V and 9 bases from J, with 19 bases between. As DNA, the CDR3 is TGTGCCAGCAGTTACATCCCACCGGGTGGTGGTGAGCAGTTCTTC. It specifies CASSYIPPGGGEQFF.

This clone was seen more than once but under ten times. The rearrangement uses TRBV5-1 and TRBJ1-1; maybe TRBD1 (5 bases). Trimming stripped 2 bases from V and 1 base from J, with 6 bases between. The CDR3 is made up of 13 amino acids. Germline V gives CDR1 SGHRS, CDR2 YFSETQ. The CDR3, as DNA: TGCGCCAGCAGCTTTGACAGGAACACTGAAGCTTTCTTT. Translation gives CASSFDRNTEAFF.

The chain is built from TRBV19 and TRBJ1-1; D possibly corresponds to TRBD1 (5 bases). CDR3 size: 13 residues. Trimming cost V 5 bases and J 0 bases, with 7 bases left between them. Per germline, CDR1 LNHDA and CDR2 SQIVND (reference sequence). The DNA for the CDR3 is TGTGCCAGTAGTCTGACAGTGAACACTGAAGCTTTCTTT. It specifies CASSLTVNTEAFF.